The table lists the clone carrying this T cell receptor beta chain with a count of one. Antigen specificity is unknown. Germline is not matched at one junction end, which may reflect a read error. This specimen belongs to a study of tumor-infiltrating lymphocytes in primary liver carcinoma. Study-wide background: The five patients, who were men and women, ranged in age from 30 to 69 years.

The researchers obtained blood RNA from unsorted whole blood and also extracted germline DNA. Regarding the study as a whole: Tumor samples exhibited a significantly greater top-250-clone fraction than blood samples (p = 0.039). The overlap of tumor-adjacent and tumor-blood pairs was smaller than that of tumor region pairs.

Making TCR beta cDNA involved approximately 530 ng total RNA and a constant-region primer. Three-round nested multiplex PCR performed with slightly modified ARM-PCR produced the TCR beta libraries. TCRdb reprocessed the multiplex PCR reads via MiXCR and lists one record per CDR3 protein. The data show just over 300,000 distinct CDR3 sequences, about three fifths seen once. This TCR was recovered from a woman in her 30s with primary liver carcinoma and hepatitis B virus infection. Sequenced sample: peripheral blood.

CDR3 in amino acids: CASSENMLTQETRYF. Here the CDR3 DNA reads TGTGCCAGCAGTGAAAACATGCTCACACAAGAGACCCGGTACTTC. The chain couples TRBV6-1 to TRBJ2-5; D unclear. This CDR3 comprises 15 residues. Germline CDR1 is MNHNS and CDR2 is SASEGT.